This TCR beta chain was sequenced for a study of T cells in severe cutaneous drug reactions. This CDR3 is 16 amino acids long. The germline gives CDR1 MNHNY, CDR2 SVGAGI (reference sequence). TCR subtype-specific primers in iRepertoire multiplex PCR prepared libraries for bulk and single-cell sequencing. Multiplex PCR targeting V, D and J genes made bulk TCR beta libraries. From the multiplex PCR reads, TCRdb lists one entry per CDR3 protein and no DNA. The sample table includes over 20,000 distinct CDR3 sequences. The patients sequenced had a carbamazepine-induced Stevens-Johnson syndrome or toxic epidermal necrolysis reaction. Study-wide results and limits: Tolerant-control and healthy-donor PBMC lacked or rarely had the public CDR3 found in blisters. TRBV12-4 use rose strongly in carbamazepine-induced Stevens-Johnson syndrome or toxic epidermal necrolysis, averaging roughly 32% in blister cells and 4.5% to 6.5% in PBMC.

A word on this clonotype: Its specificity is not known.

V is TRBV6-6 and J is TRBJ2-3; TCRdb selects TRBD1, and the lack of DNA leaves this call unchecked. This sequence was found in a human donor with toxic epidermal necrolysis, a severe cutaneous drug reaction. The source material was PBMCs. CDR3 loop: CASSPTGTTGTDTQYF.